These 20 T cell receptor beta chains share one sample of origin, sequenced in a study of blood T cell repertoires in COVID-19. The protocol was immunoSEQ multiplex PCR, while the TCRdb copy is restricted to in-frame clones and leaves out a portion. Of some 71,000 clones in the sample, approximately 82% were seen once. Sequencing used peripheral blood. The receptors originated from a woman aged 50 to 65 with acute or convalescent COVID-19.

The chain is built from TRBV19 and TRBJ2-1; D possibly corresponds to TRBD1 (6 bases). V was pared by 6 bases and J by 2 bases, with 11 bases between. The CDR3 covers 14 residues. Germline CDR1 reads LNHDA; CDR2 reads SQIVND (reference sequence). This CDR3 is CASRDRLPYNEQFF. The CDR3 DNA sequence: TGTGCCAGTAGAGACAGGCTCCCCTACAATGAGCAGTTCTTC. Looking up the rest from reference TRBV19 and TRBJ2-1 gives the full variable domain: DGGITQSPKYLFRKEGQNVTLSCEQNLNHDAMYWYRQDPGQGLRLIYYSQIVNDFQKGDIAEGYSVSREKKESFPLTVTSAQKNPTAFYLCASRDRLPYNEQFFGPGTRLTVL.

This chain links TRBV19 with TRBJ2-7, with 8 bases that match TRBD1. The germline CDR1 and CDR2 sequences are LNHDA and SQIVND (reference sequence). Germline trimming cut 5 bases from V and 3 bases from J; bases unmatched to any gene: 0. The CDR3 contains 12 residues. This CDR3 reads CASSDRGYEQYF. CDR3 nucleotides: TGTGCCAGTAGTGACAGGGGCTACGAGCAGTACTTC.

This clone came up once. The CDR3 protein is CASSYGTNSGNTIYF. Written as DNA, the CDR3 is TGTGCCAGCAGTTACGGCACGAACTCTGGAAACACCATATATTTT. The V call is TRBV6-5, the J call TRBJ1-3, with D hard to call. Germline V CDR1 and CDR2: MNHEY, SVGAGI. The CDR3 covers 15 residues. The V gene lost 2 bases and the J gene lost 0 bases, with 8 bases spanning the gap.

The J gene is TRBJ2-3, the V gene TRBV30; D might be TRBD1 (6 bases). This CDR3 region has 12 residues. Trimming left V 4 bases short and J 9 bases short, with 14 bases between. Per the germline V gene, CDR1 is GTSNPN and CDR2 is SVGIG (reference sequence). CDR3 region: CAWNDRRDTQYF. The CDR3 DNA reads as TGTGCCTGGAATGACAGGAGAGACACGCAGTATTTT.

J is TRBJ2-3 and V is TRBV5-1; 10 nucleotides agree with TRBD2. The germline gives CDR1 SGHRS, CDR2 YFSETQ. The CDR3 totals 15 residues. V was pared by 4 bases and J by 4 bases, with 6 bases of the junction left unmatched. CDR3 sequence (DNA): TGCGCCAGCAGCCGTCGAGCGGGGGGGCCAGATACGCAGTATTTT. This sequence encodes CASSRRAGGPDTQYF.

V usage is TRBV7-9 and J usage is TRBJ2-1; perhaps TRBD1 as D (6 bases). The CDR3 is 13 amino acids. Germline loops: CDR1 SEHNR, CDR2 FQNEAQ (reference sequence). The germline V and J ends were trimmed by 4 bases and 7 bases, with 11 bases remaining between them. CDR3 DNA sequence: TGTGCCAGCAGCTCGCAACAGGGAAATGAGCAGTTCTTC. Protein: CASSSQQGNEQFF. The whole variable domain, filled in from reference TRBV7-9 and TRBJ2-1, reads DTGVSQNPRHKITKRGQNVTFRCDPISEHNRLYWYRQTLGQGPEFLTYFQNEAQLEKSRLLSDRFSAERPKGSFSTLEIQRTEQGDSAMYLCASSSQQGNEQFFGPGTRLTVL.

The chain carries TRBV6-2 or TRBV6-3 and TRBJ2-1; D unresolved. Trimming took 0 bases from V and 4 from J, leaving 4 bases between them. Germline V gives CDR1 MNHEY, CDR2 SVGEGT. The CDR3 has 13 amino acids. CDR3 protein: CASSYSGYNEQFF. The CDR3 nucleotides read TGTGCCAGCAGTTACTCCGGGTACAATGAGCAGTTCTTC.

V usage is TRBV27 and J usage is TRBJ2-7, with 8 bases identical to TRBD1. The germline gives CDR1 MNHEY, CDR2 SMNVEV (reference sequence). This CDR3 region has 19 residues. V gave up 5 bases and J gave up 5 bases; unmatched junction bases: 23. The CDR3: CASSPIRTGQRVRDDEQYF. As DNA, the CDR3 is TGTGCCAGCAGTCCTATCCGGACAGGGCAAAGGGTTCGGGATGACGAGCAGTACTTC.

The DNA for the CDR3 is TGTGCCAGCAGTTTGTTCCCCGTTAATTCACCCCTCCACTTT. Translated, it gives CASSLFPVNSPLHF. The chain has TRBV28 and TRBJ1-6; the D is unclear. Germline-derived CDR1 and CDR2 are MDHEN and SYDVKM. The V gene lost 3 bases and the J gene lost 6 bases, with 9 bases spanning the gap. The CDR3 has 14 amino acids.

This clone was recorded once. The J gene is TRBJ2-1, the V gene TRBV9; perhaps TRBD2 as D (5 bases). Germline V gene data show CDR1 as SGDLS and CDR2 as YYNGEE. This CDR3 region has 13 residues. V was shortened by 3 bases and J by 12 bases, with 16 bases between the two germline ends. The CDR3 DNA is TGTGCCAGCAGCGAGAGGGCCCAAGGCGGGCAGTTCTTC. This sequence encodes CASSERAQGGQFF.

This clone showed up just once. V usage is TRBV14 and J usage is TRBJ2-1; 14 nucleotides agree with TRBD2. Trimming at V came to 6 bases and at J to 9 bases, leaving 4 bases not matched to a gene. CDR3 length: 14 amino acids. The V gene's germline CDR1 is SGHDN and CDR2 FVKESK. CDR3 DNA sequence: TGTGCCAGCAGAGGACTAGCGGGGGGAGGTGAGCAGTTCTTC. Protein product: CASRGLAGGGEQFF. Complete variable domain (other parts from reference TRBV14 and TRBJ2-1): EAGVTQFPSHSVIEKGQTVTLRCDPISGHDNLYWYRRVMGKEIKFLLHFVKESKQDESGMPNNRFLAERTGGTYSTLKVQPAELEDSGVYFCASRGLAGGGEQFFGPGTRLTVL.

The chain uses TRBV5-4 and TRBJ1-5; D unclear. Germline V gene sequence: CDR1 SGHNT, CDR2 YYREEE (reference sequence). Trimming pared 3 bases from V and 7 bases from J, leaving 8 bases between. CDR3 size: 12 residues. CDR3 coding DNA: TGTGCCAGCAGCTCCCCTAACCAGCCCCAGCATTTT. It is translated as CASSSPNQPQHF.

The chain uses TRBV7-6 and TRBJ2-2; 10 positions agree with TRBD1. J gave up 9 bases and V 5 bases, and 12 bases lay outside the gene matches. The CDR3 runs 16 residues. Germline CDR1 and CDR2: SGHVS and FNYEAQ. CDR3 residues: CASSPRGDRGFWELFF. In DNA form, the CDR3 reads TGTGCCAGCAGCCCCAGGGGGGACAGGGGCTTCTGGGAGCTGTTTTTT.

The chain links TRBV6-5 to TRBJ2-1; perhaps TRBD2 as D (5 bases). The germline gives CDR1 MNHEY, CDR2 SVGAGI. There are 14 residues in the CDR3. V lost 6 bases and J 0 bases, leaving 9 bases between the germline ends. Here the CDR3 reads CASSGNPSYNEQFF. CDR3 in DNA: TGTGCCAGCAGCGGGAACCCCTCCTACAATGAGCAGTTCTTC.

The chain couples TRBV18 to TRBJ2-5; D gene uncertain. With 3 bases removed from V and 4 bases from J, the gap between germline ends came to 9 bases. The CDR3 runs to 13 residues. CDR1 KGHSH and CDR2 LQKENI come from the germline V gene. For the CDR3, the DNA is TGTGCCAGCTCACCCCTAAGAGGAGAGACCCAGTACTTC. Its protein product is CASSPLRGETQYF.

The rearrangement joins TRBV9 to TRBJ1-5; D gene uncertain. Germline V gene sequence: CDR1 SGDLS, CDR2 YYNGEE. Trimming pared 3 bases from V and 4 bases from J, leaving 17 bases between. The CDR3 contains 16 residues. The CDR3 here is CASSEGGRRENQPQHF. CDR3 nucleotides: TGTGCCAGCAGCGAGGGAGGGAGGAGGGAAAATCAGCCCCAGCATTTT. Variable domain in full (rest from reference TRBV9 and TRBJ1-5): DSGVTQTPKHLITATGQRVTLRCSPRSGDLSVYWYQQSLDQGLQFLIQYYNGEERAKGNILERFSAQQFPDLHSELNLSSLELGDSALYFCASSEGGRRENQPQHFGDGTRLSIL.

This clone was seen only once. The chain employs TRBV18 and TRBJ2-6; 10 nucleotides align to TRBD1. The germline V gene encodes CDR1 KGHSH and CDR2 LQKENI. The CDR3 sequence is 17 residues long. V lost 4 bases to trimming and J lost 1 base; unmatched junction nucleotides: 4. This chain's CDR3 is CASSRGQGGSGANVLTF. CDR3 coding DNA: TGTGCCAGCTCACGCGGACAGGGGGGGTCTGGGGCCAACGTCCTGACTTTC.

This CDR3 is CASSYFGTVSGNTIYF. The CDR3, as DNA: TGTGCCAGCAGTTACTTCGGGACAGTCTCTGGAAACACCATATATTTT. The chain couples TRBV6-2 or TRBV6-3 to TRBJ1-3, with 7 bases lining up with TRBD1. From germline, CDR1 is MNHEY and CDR2 SVGEGT. The CDR3 is made up of 16 amino acids. V was pared by 1 base and J by 0 bases, with 3 bases of the junction left unmatched.

V usage is TRBV7-3 and J usage is TRBJ2-6; no clear D. CDR3 length: 16 residues. Germline lookup yields CDR1 SGHTA and CDR2 FQGTGA. The V and J ends lost 1 base and 2 bases respectively, with 9 bases between them. CDR3 sequence (DNA): TGTGCCAGCAGCTTAAAATCGTCGGCTGGGGCCAACGTCCTGACTTTC. It codes for CASSLKSSAGANVLTF.

The V call is TRBV7-9, the J call TRBJ1-6, with TRBD1 as a possible D gene (5 bases). CDR3 length equals 13 residues. Germline-derived CDR1 and CDR2 are SEHNR and FQNEAQ (reference sequence). Trimming removed 7 bases from V and 10 bases from J, with 14 bases in between. CDR3 nucleotides: TGTGCCAGCACCCCCGCGGGGACCTCACCCCTCCACTTT. This translates into CASTPAGTSPLHF. The whole variable domain, filled in from reference TRBV7-9 and TRBJ1-6, reads DTGVSQNPRHKITKRGQNVTFRCDPISEHNRLYWYRQTLGQGPEFLTYFQNEAQLEKSRLLSDRFSAERPKGSFSTLEIQRTEQGDSAMYLCASTPAGTSPLHFGNGTRLTVT.